This T cell receptor beta chain came from a study of CD8 T cells in ankylosing spondylitis. Using its own MiXCR run on the 5' RACE reads, TCRdb lists one record per CDR3 protein. This table holds tens of thousands of distinct CDR3 sequences, under 30% found once. The V gene's germline CDR1 is SGDLS and CDR2 YYNGEE. This CDR3 is built from 14 residues. Deletions cut 4 bases from V and 7 bases from J, with 17 bases between. Sequencing was done on a sample of blood, either unsorted or a sorted T cell fraction (not recorded which). The sequence came from a male donor with ankylosing spondylitis or in good health (not recorded which). The chain combines TRBV9 with TRBJ2-5, with D maybe TRBD2 (6 bases). The CDR3 protein is CASSKGRGGGTQYF. CDR3 bases: TGTGCCAGCAGCAAGGGACGGGGAGGTGGGACCCAGTACTTC.